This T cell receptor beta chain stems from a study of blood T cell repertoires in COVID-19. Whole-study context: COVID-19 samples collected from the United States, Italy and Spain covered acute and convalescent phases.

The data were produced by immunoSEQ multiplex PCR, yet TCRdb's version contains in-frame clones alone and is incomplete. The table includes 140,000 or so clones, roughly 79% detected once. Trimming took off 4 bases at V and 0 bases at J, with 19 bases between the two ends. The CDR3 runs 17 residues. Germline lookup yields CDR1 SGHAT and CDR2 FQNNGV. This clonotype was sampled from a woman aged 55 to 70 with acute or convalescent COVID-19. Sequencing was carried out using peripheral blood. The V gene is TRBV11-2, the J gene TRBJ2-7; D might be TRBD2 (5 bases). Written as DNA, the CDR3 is TGTGCCAGCAGCTCCGGAGGATTCGGGATCTCCTCCTACGAGCAGTACTTC. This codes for CASSSGGFGISSYEQYF.